Described below is a single TCR beta chain sequence and its context. The sample originates from a study of cytomegalovirus exposure and HLA in healthy donors. Looked up from germline, CDR1 is MNHNS and CDR2 is SASEGT. V shed 2 bases and J 7 bases; nucleotides not matched to a gene: 14. CDR3 length: 16 amino acids. Sequencing used immunoSEQ multiplex PCR; TCRdb keeps in-frame clones, though not all of them. The sample has more than 90,000 clones, 88% seen once. The chain is built from TRBV6-1 and TRBJ2-7; 7 bases map to TRBD2. The source of this sequence is a man younger than 35 in good health and CMV-seronegative. Sample: PBMCs. The CDR3, as DNA: TGTGCCAGCAGTGAACTTGTAACGGGAGGTACGTGGGAGCAGTACTTC. Amino acid sequence: CASSELVTGGTWEQYF.